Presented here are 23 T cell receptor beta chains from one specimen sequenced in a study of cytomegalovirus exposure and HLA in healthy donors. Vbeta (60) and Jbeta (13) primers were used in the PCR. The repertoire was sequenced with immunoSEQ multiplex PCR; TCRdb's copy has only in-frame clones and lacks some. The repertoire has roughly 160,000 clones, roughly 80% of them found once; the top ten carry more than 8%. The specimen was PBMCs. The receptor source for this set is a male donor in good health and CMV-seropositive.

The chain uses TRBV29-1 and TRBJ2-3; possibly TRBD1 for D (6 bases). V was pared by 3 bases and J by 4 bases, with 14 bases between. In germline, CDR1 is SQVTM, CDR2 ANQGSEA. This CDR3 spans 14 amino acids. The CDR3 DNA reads TGCAGCGTTGACAACAGGGTGGTAGCAGATACGCAGTATTTT. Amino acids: CSVDNRVVADTQYF.

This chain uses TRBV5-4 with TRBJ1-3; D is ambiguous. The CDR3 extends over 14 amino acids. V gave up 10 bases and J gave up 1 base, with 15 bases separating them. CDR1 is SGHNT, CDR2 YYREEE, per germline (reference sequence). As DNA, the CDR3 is TGTGCCCTGCGAGAGGGTTTTTCTGGAAACACCATATATTTT. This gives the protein CALREGFSGNTIYF.

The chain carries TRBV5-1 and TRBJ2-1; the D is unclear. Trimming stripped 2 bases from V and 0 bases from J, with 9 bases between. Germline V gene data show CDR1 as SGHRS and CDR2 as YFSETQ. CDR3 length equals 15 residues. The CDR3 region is CASSFHLSSYNEQFF. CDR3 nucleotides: TGCGCCAGCAGCTTTCACCTTAGCTCCTACAATGAGCAGTTCTTC.

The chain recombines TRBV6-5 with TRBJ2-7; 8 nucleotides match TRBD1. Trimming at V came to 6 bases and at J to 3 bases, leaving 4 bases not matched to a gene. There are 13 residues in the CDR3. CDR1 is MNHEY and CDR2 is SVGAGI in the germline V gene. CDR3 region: CASSPGQDYEQYF. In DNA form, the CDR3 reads TGTGCCAGCAGCCCGGGACAGGACTACGAGCAGTACTTC.

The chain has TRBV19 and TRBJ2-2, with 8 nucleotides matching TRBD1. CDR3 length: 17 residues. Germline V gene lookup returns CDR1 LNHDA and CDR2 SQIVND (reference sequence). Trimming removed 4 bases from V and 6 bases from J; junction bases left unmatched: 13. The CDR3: CASSRTVDRGKAGELFF. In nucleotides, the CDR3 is TGTGCCAGTAGTAGGACGGTTGACAGGGGTAAAGCCGGGGAGCTGTTTTTT.

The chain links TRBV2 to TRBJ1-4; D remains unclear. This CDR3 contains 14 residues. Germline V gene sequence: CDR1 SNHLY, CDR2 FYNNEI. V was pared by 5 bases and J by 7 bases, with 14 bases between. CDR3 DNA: TGTGCCAGCAGTAGGAGGCCGGCGGGTGAAAAACTGTTTTTT. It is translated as CASSRRPAGEKLFF.

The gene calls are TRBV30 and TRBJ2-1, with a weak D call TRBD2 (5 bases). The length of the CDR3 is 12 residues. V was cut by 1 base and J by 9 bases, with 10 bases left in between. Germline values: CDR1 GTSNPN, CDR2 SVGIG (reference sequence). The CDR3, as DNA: TGTGCCTGGAGTGGCGGGTTCTCTGAGCAGTTCTTC. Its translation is CAWSGGFSEQFF.

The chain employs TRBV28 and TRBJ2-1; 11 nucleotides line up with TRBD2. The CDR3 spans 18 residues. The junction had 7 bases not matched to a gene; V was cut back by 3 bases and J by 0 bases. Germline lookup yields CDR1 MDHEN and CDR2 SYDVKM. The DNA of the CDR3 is TGTGCCAGCAGTTTCCTAGCGGGAGGCTCTAGCTCCTACAATGAGCAGTTCTTC. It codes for CASSFLAGGSSSYNEQFF.

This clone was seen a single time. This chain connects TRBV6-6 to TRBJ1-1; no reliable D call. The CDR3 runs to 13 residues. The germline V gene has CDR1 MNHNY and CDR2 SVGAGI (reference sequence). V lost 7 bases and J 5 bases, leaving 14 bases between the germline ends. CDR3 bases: TGTGCCAGCATCCGGGAGGGAGGTACTGAAGCTTTCTTT. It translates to CASIREGGTEAFF.

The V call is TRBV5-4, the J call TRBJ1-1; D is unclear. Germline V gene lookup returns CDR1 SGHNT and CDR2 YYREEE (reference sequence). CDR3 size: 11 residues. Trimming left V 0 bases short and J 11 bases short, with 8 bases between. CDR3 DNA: TGTGCCAGCAGCTTGGACAGTGAGGCTTTCTTT. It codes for CASSLDSEAFF.

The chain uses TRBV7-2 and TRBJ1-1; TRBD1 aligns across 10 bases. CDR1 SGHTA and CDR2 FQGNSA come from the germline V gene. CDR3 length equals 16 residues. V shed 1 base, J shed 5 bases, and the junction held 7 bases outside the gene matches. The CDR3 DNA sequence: TGTGCCAGCAGCTTAGGACAGGGGGCCTTTTGGACTGAAGCTTTCTTT. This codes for CASSLGQGAFWTEAFF.

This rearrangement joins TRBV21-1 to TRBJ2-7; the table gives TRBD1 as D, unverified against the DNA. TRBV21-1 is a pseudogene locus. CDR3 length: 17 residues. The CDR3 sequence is CASSLPPTPGSSYEQYF. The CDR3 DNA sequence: TGTGCCAGCAGCCTGCCCCCGACCCCAGGGTCCTCCTACGAGCAGTACTTC.

In DNA, the CDR3 is TGTGCCAGCACCTCTTTCCGTGGAGGGGACAATTCACCCCTCCACTTT. Its protein is CASTSFRGGDNSPLHF. The J gene is TRBJ1-6, the V gene TRBV5-5; perhaps TRBD1 as D (5 bases). The ends were cut back, 6 bases at V and 7 bases at J, with 20 bases in the middle. This CDR3 is built from 16 residues. CDR1 and CDR2 (germline): SGHKS, YYEKEE (reference sequence).

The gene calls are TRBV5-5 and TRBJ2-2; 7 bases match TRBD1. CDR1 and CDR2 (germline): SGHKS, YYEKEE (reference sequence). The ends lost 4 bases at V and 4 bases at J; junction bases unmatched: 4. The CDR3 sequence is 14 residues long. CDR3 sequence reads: CASSQGQITGELFF. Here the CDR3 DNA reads TGTGCCAGCAGCCAGGGACAGATCACCGGGGAGCTGTTTTTT.

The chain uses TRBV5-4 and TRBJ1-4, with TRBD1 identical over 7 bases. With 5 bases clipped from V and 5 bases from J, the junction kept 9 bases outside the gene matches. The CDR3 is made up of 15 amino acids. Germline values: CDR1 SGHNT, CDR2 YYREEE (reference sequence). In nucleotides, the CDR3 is TGTGCCAGCAGGGCCGGACAGGCCATAAATGAAAAACTGTTTTTT. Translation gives CASRAGQAINEKLFF.

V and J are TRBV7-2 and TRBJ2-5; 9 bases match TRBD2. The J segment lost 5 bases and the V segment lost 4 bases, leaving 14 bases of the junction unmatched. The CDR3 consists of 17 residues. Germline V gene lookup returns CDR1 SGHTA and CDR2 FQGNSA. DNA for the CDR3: TGTGCCAGCAGCTCACCAAGCGGGACTAGCTTTCGGGAGACCCAGTACTTC. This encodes CASSSPSGTSFRETQYF.

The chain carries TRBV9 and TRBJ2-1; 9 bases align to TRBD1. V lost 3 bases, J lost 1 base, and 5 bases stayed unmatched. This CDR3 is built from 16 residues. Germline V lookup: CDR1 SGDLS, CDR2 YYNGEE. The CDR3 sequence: CASSAIGTGSYNEQFF. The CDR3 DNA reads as TGTGCCAGCAGCGCCATCGGGACAGGGTCCTACAATGAGCAGTTCTTC.

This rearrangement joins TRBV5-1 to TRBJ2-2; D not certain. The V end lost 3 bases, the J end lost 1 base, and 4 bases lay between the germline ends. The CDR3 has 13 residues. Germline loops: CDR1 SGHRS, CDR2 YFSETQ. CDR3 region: CASSSQNTGELFF. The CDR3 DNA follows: TGCGCCAGCAGCTCACAGAACACCGGGGAGCTGTTTTTT. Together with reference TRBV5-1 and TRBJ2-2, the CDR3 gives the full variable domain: KAGVTQTPRYLIKTRGQQVTLSCSPISGHRSVSWYQQTPGQGLQFLFEYFSETQRNKGNFPGRFSGRQFSNSRSEMNVSTLELGDSALYLCASSSQNTGELFFGEGSRLTVL.

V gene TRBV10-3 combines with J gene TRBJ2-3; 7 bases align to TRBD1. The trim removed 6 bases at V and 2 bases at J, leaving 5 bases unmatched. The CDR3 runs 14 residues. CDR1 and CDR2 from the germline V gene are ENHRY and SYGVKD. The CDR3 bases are TGTGCCATCAGGACGGGACAGATCACAGATACGCAGTATTTT. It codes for CAIRTGQITDTQYF.

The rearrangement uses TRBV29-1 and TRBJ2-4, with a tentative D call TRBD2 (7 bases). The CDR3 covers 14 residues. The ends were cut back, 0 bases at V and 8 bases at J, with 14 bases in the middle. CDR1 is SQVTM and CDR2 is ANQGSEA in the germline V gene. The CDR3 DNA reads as TGCAGCGTTGAAGATAAGGACAGCGGGGACATTCAGTACTTC. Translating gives CSVEDKDSGDIQYF. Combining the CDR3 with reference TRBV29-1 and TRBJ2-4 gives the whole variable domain SAVISQKPSRDICQRGTSLTIQCQVDSQVTMMFWYRQQPGQSLTLIATANQGSEATYESGFVIDKFPISRPNLTFSTLTVSNMSPEDSSIYLCSVEDKDSGDIQYFGAGTRLSVL.

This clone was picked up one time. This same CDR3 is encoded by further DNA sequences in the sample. The DNA of the CDR3 is TGTGCCAGCAGCCCCCCGCGGGGAGAGACCCAGTACTTC. Translation: CASSPPRGETQYF. The V gene is TRBV7-2, the J gene TRBJ2-5, with D tentatively TRBD2 (6 bases). With 5 bases removed from V and 4 bases from J, the gap between germline ends came to 11 bases. This CDR3 has 13 amino acids. Looked up from germline, CDR1 is SGHTA and CDR2 is FQGNSA.

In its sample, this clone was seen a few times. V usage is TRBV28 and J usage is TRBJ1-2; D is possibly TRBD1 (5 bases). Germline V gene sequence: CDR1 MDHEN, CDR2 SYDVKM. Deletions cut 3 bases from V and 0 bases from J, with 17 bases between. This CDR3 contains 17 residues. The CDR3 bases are TGTGCCAGCAGTTTTTTCCCGGCAGGGAGGCCTAACTATGGCTACACCTTC. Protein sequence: CASSFFPAGRPNYGYTF.

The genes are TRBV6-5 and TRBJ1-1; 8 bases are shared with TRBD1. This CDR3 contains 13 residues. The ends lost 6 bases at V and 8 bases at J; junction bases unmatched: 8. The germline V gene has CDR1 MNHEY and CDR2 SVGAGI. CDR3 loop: CASRPGGLVEAFF. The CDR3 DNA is TGTGCCAGCAGGCCAGGGGGCCTTGTGGAAGCTTTCTTT.